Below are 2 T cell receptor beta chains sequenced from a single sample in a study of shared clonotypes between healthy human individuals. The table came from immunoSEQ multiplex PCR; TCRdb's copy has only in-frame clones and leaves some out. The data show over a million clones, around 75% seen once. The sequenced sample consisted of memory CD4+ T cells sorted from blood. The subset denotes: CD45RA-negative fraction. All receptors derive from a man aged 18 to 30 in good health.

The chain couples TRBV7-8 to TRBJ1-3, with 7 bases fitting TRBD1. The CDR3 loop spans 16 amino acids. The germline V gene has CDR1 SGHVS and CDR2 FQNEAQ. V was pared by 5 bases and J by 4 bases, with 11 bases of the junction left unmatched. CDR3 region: CASSNDRDDSGNTIYF. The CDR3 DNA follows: TGTGCCAGCAGCAACGACAGGGACGATTCAGGAAACACCATATATTTT.

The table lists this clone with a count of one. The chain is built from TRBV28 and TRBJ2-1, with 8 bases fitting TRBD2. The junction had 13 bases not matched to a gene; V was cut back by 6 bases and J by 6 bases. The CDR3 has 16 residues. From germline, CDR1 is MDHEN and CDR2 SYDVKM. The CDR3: CASSWGGTRSGNEQFF. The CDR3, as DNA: TGTGCCAGCAGCTGGGGGGGGACTAGGAGTGGCAATGAGCAGTTCTTC.